This entry lists 21 T cell receptor beta chains sequenced from one sample in a study of blood T cells in healthy people across ages. It was with a sample-barcoded 5' primer and a J-beta primer mix that a second PCR of roughly 7 to 12 cycles was run. MiXCR, run by TCRdb on the 5' RACE reads, gives a single entry per CDR3 protein. This repertoire shows over 1,200,000 distinct CDR3 sequences, approximately 59% found once; its top ten account for 6.5% to 8.5%. Material for sequencing was blood. The receptors come from a man aged 18 to 30 in good health.

The chain recombines TRBV11-2 with TRBJ2-5; D may match TRBD1 or TRBD2 (5 bases each). The CDR3 loop spans 15 amino acids. Deletions cut 2 bases from V and 5 bases from J, with 15 bases between. CDR1 SGHAT and CDR2 FQNNGV come from the germline V gene. The CDR3: CASSLRGPLPETQYF. CDR3 in DNA: TGTGCCAGCAGCTTAAGGGGACCCCTCCCGGAGACCCAGTACTTC.

This clonotype was seen only a few times. The chain uses TRBV9 and TRBJ1-2; maybe TRBD1 (6 bases). Trimming cost V 0 bases and J 5 bases, with 20 bases left between them. Germline lookup yields CDR1 SGDLS and CDR2 YYNGEE. CDR3 size: 17 residues. Here the CDR3 DNA reads TGTGCCAGCAGCGTAGTTACTCAGGGTAGGGGGAATTATGGCTACACCTTC. Protein product: CASSVVTQGRGNYGYTF. Full variable domain (outside the CDR3, taken from reference TRBV9 and TRBJ1-2): DSGVTQTPKHLITATGQRVTLRCSPRSGDLSVYWYQQSLDQGLQFLIQYYNGEERAKGNILERFSAQQFPDLHSELNLSSLELGDSALYFCASSVVTQGRGNYGYTFGSGTRLTVV.

The CDR3 is CASSQQAGTQETQYF. In DNA form, the CDR3 reads TGCGCCAGCAGCCAACAAGCGGGGACCCAAGAGACCCAGTACTTC. V and J are TRBV4-1 and TRBJ2-5; 7 nucleotides line up with TRBD2. CDR1 and CDR2 from the germline V gene are MGHRA and YSYEKL. After removal of 2 bases from V and 1 base from J, the junction contained 4 bases not matched to a gene. The CDR3 runs to 15 residues.

This clonotype has more than one count but fewer than ten. V and J are TRBV3-1 and TRBJ1-2; possibly TRBD1 for D (5 bases). Trimming took off 4 bases at V and 5 bases at J, with 17 bases between the two ends. The V gene's germline CDR1 is LGHDT and CDR2 YNNKEL (reference sequence). The CDR3 is 15 amino acids. CDR3 nucleotides: TGTGCCAGCAGCCGCGACGGGGAGGGGCTTTATGGCTACACCTTC. Translating gives CASSRDGEGLYGYTF.

The CDR3: CASSRGTSGPGELFF. The CDR3 DNA reads as TGCGCCAGCAGCCGGGGGACTAGCGGTCCCGGGGAGCTGTTTTTT. The chain has TRBV5-1 and TRBJ2-2; 11 nucleotides agree with TRBD2. The CDR3 extends over 15 amino acids. Germline V gene data show CDR1 as SGHRS and CDR2 as YFSETQ. V lost 4 bases and J lost 6; bases outside the gene matches: 5. The whole variable domain, filled in from reference TRBV5-1 and TRBJ2-2, reads KAGVTQTPRYLIKTRGQQVTLSCSPISGHRSVSWYQQTPGQGLQFLFEYFSETQRNKGNFPGRFSGRQFSNSRSEMNVSTLELGDSALYLCASSRGTSGPGELFFGEGSRLTVL.

The chain carries TRBV5-1 and TRBJ2-3; D is possibly TRBD1 (5 bases). V lost 3 bases and J 3 bases, leaving 17 bases between the germline ends. This CDR3 is 16 amino acids long. The germline V gene has CDR1 SGHRS and CDR2 YFSETQ. The CDR3 loop is CASSWGQEVGTDTQYF. CDR3 bases: TGCGCCAGCAGCTGGGGCCAGGAAGTAGGAACAGATACGCAGTATTTT.

The genes are TRBV15 and TRBJ2-1, with a possible D match to TRBD2 (5 bases). The CDR3 spans 16 residues. CDR1 and CDR2 (germline): LNHNV, YYDKDF (reference sequence). V was shortened by 0 bases and J by 8 bases, with 17 bases between the two germline ends. CDR3 DNA: TGTGCCACCAGCAGAGATTCGGCGGGCCCTAAGTATGAGCAGTTCTTC. Its protein is CATSRDSAGPKYEQFF.

This clonotype was seen more than once but under ten times. This sequence joins TRBV3-1 and TRBJ2-1; the match to TRBD2 covers 9 bases. Trimming at V came to 6 bases and at J to 6 bases, leaving 6 bases not matched to a gene. This CDR3 is 14 amino acids long. Per the germline V gene, CDR1 is LGHDT and CDR2 is YNNKEL (reference sequence). Here the CDR3 reads CASRGGGAFNEQFF. The CDR3 nucleotides read TGTGCCAGCAGAGGCGGGGGGGCCTTCAATGAGCAGTTCTTC.

The chain recombines TRBV27 with TRBJ1-5; D unclear. Per germline, CDR1 MNHEY and CDR2 SMNVEV (reference sequence). The CDR3 consists of 13 residues. V was cut by 4 bases and J by 9 bases, with 13 bases left in between. CDR3 nucleotide sequence: TGTGCCAGCAGTTACGGACCTCAACGGCCCCAGCATTTT. It encodes CASSYGPQRPQHF.

This sequence joins TRBV7-3 and TRBJ2-3; 10 bases align to TRBD2. Germline V lookup: CDR1 SGHTA, CDR2 FQGTGA. After removal of 5 bases from V and 4 bases from J, the junction contained 9 bases not matched to a gene. CDR3 length equals 16 residues. CDR3: CASSQGPSGRADTQYF. Here the CDR3 DNA reads TGTGCCAGCAGCCAGGGGCCCAGCGGGAGGGCAGATACGCAGTATTTT.

The V and J genes are TRBV2 and TRBJ1-2; D is possibly TRBD1 (6 bases). V shed 5 bases and J shed 8 bases, with 15 bases lying between them. Germline loops: CDR1 SNHLY, CDR2 FYNNEI. The CDR3 is 13 residues long. CDR3: CASSITGTGGYTF. CDR3 bases: TGTGCCAGCAGTATAACAGGGACGGGAGGCTACACCTTC.

This clonotype was seen a few times. This chain connects TRBV6-1 to TRBJ2-3, with a possible D match to TRBD1 (6 bases). This CDR3 contains 13 residues. Germline values: CDR1 MNHNS, CDR2 SASEGT. Trimming shortened V by 7 bases and J by 6 bases, and 14 bases separated the two germline ends. The CDR3 DNA reads TGTGCCAGCAATATACAGGGAATTGATACGCAGTATTTT. Its protein product is CASNIQGIDTQYF.

The chain carries TRBV6-5 and TRBJ1-4; no definite D call. From germline, CDR1 is MNHEY and CDR2 SVGAGI. The CDR3 extends over 15 amino acids. Trimming took 5 bases from V and 6 from J, leaving 16 bases between them. CDR3 sequence: CASSIGHWGDEKLFF. CDR3 in DNA: TGTGCCAGCAGTATTGGCCACTGGGGTGATGAAAAACTGTTTTTT.

This rearrangement joins TRBV27 to TRBJ1-6; D remains unclear. Looked up from germline, CDR1 is MNHEY and CDR2 is SMNVEV (reference sequence). The germline V and J ends were trimmed by 2 bases and 3 bases, with 8 bases remaining between them. The CDR3 is 15 amino acids. Written as DNA, the CDR3 is TGTGCCAGCAGTTTAGTAGGGAACTATAATTCACCCCTCCACTTT. Its protein is CASSLVGNYNSPLHF.

The chain uses TRBV18 and TRBJ1-1, with D uncertain. Trimming removed 3 bases at V and 6 bases at J, with 11 bases between. This CDR3 is 13 amino acids long. The V gene's germline CDR1 is KGHSH and CDR2 LQKENI. The CDR3 DNA is TGTGCCAGCTCACCGTCCCTTGAACCTGAAGCTTTCTTT. Residues: CASSPSLEPEAFF.

This rearrangement joins TRBV5-6 to TRBJ1-1; weak D call: TRBD1 (5 bases). V dropped 2 bases and J dropped 1 base, with 12 bases sitting between them. The germline CDR1 and CDR2 sequences are SGHDT and YYEEEE. The CDR3 extends over 15 amino acids. CDR3 residues: CASSFRRGTNTEAFF. The CDR3 DNA reads TGTGCCAGCAGCTTCCGTCGGGGGACGAACACTGAAGCTTTCTTT.

This clonotype appeared a few times. V usage is TRBV29-1 and J usage is TRBJ2-1, with TRBD2 matching 14 bases. Looked up from germline, CDR1 is SQVTM and CDR2 is ANQGSEA. This CDR3 spans 14 amino acids. J was trimmed by 10 bases and V by 3 bases; bases with no gene match: 5. CDR3 sequence reads: CSVEGLAGDHEQFF. As DNA, the CDR3 is TGCAGCGTTGAGGGACTAGCGGGGGACCACGAGCAGTTCTTC.

This clonotype occurred a few times. The rearrangement links TRBV7-2 to TRBJ2-1; the D is unclear. The germline V gene has CDR1 SGHTA and CDR2 FQGNSA. The CDR3 sequence is 18 residues long. Trimming removed 2 bases from V and 0 bases from J, with 17 bases in between. This CDR3 reads CASSLNLSPTHSYNEQFF. The CDR3 DNA reads TGTGCCAGCAGCTTAAATCTCTCCCCAACCCACTCCTACAATGAGCAGTTCTTC.

This clonotype was detected a few times. The chain has TRBV12-3 or TRBV12-4 and TRBJ2-7; tentative D call: TRBD2 (6 bases). Trimming left V 7 bases short and J 6 bases short, with 16 bases between. The CDR3 is 13 residues long. CDR3 DNA sequence: TGTGCCAGCATTGGGCGGGATCGCGGCGAGCAGTACTTC. It specifies CASIGRDRGEQYF.

The genes are TRBV6-6 and TRBJ2-3, with D perhaps being TRBD1 or TRBD2 (7 bases each). CDR1 is MNHNY and CDR2 is SVGAGI in the germline V gene (reference sequence). The CDR3 has 15 amino acids. Trimming left V 0 bases short and J 4 bases short, with 11 bases between. CDR3 region: CASSYSGGGPDTQYF. The CDR3 DNA reads as TGTGCCAGCAGTTACTCGGGAGGGGGCCCAGATACGCAGTATTTT.

Here the CDR3 DNA reads TGTGCCAGCAGTGAGGCCCCGGGGGATACTGAGCAGTTCTTC. Residues: CASSEAPGDTEQFF. This chain connects TRBV6-4 to TRBJ2-1, with D possibly matching TRBD2 (6 bases). This CDR3 has 14 residues. The germline V gene has CDR1 MRHNA and CDR2 SNTAGT. The V and J ends lost 3 bases and 9 bases respectively, with 15 bases between them.